This is a list of T cell receptor beta chains from one sample in a study of blood T cell repertoires in COVID-19. The protocol was immunoSEQ multiplex PCR, while the TCRdb copy is restricted to in-frame clones and leaves out a portion. The sample has approximately 97,000 clones, roughly 80% seen once. Material: peripheral blood. Source of these receptors: a man aged 60 to 69 with active or convalescent COVID-19. CDR3s include the opening cysteine and the closing phenylalanine or tryptophan. The D gene is left open where the match is weak. The size field is filled for only some rows; it gives once, few, many or a size class.

TRBD1	TRBV18	-	TRBJ1-1	CASSPVGGQNTEAFF	TGTGCCAGCTCACCTGTAGGGGGCCAAAACACTGAAGCTTTCTTT
TRBD1	TRBV19	-	TRBJ1-2	CASRDREFIGYTF	TGTGCCAGCCGGGACAGGGAGTTTATAGGCTACACCTTC
TRBD1	TRBV10-1	-	TRBJ1-1	CASSESGAERDRATEAFF	TGCGCCAGCAGTGAGTCAGGGGCGGAACGTGACAGGGCCACTGAAGCTTTCTTT
-	TRBV12-3/TRBV12-4	-	TRBJ1-1	CASSLLQGKAFF	TGTGCCAGCAGTTTACTCCAGGGCAAAGCTTTCTTT
-	TRBV10-1	few	TRBJ2-7	CASSDGTGDEQYF	TGCGCCAGCAGTGACGGGACTGGGGACGAGCAGTACTTC
TRBD2	TRBV6-1	-	TRBJ2-1	CASSGGLAGGPWIEQFF	TGTGCCAGCAGTGGGGGACTAGCGGGAGGGCCATGGATTGAGCAGTTCTTC
-	TRBV19	-	TRBJ2-1	CASSIASAYYNEQFF	TGTGCCAGTAGTATAGCTAGCGCCTACTACAATGAGCAGTTCTTC
-	TRBV2	-	TRBJ1-5	CASSLQGNQPQHF	TGTGCCAGCAGTTTACAGGGAAATCAGCCCCAGCATTTT
TRBD2	TRBV29-1	-	TRBJ2-3	CSVLKRRLAGGAVTDTQYF	TGCAGCGTTCTCAAACGCCGACTAGCGGGAGGCGCGGTCACAGATACGCAGTATTTT
-	TRBV20-1	few	TRBJ1-5	CSASEALERNQPQHF	TGCAGTGCTAGTGAGGCACTAGAGCGCAATCAGCCCCAGCATTTT
TRBD1	TRBV28	-	TRBJ1-2	CASSPTGQKNYGYTF	TGTGCCAGCAGTCCCACGGGACAGAAAAACTATGGCTACACCTTC
-	TRBV21-1	many	TRBJ2-5	CASSKWDTSGRKSQETQYF	TGTGCCAGCAGCAAATGGGATACTAGCGGGAGGAAGTCTCAAGAGACCCAGTACTTC
-	TRBV5-5	-	TRBJ1-5	CASSLGFWRAGGNQPQHF	TGTGCCAGCAGCTTGGGTTTTTGGAGGGCTGGGGGCAATCAGCCCCAGCATTTT
-	TRBV19	-	TRBJ2-4	CASSSAGVATKNIQYF	TGTGCCAGTAGTTCTGCCGGGGTTGCGACCAAAAACATTCAGTACTTC
-	TRBV13	-	TRBJ2-2	CASSATGELFF	TGTGCCAGCAGCGCCACAGGGGAGCTGTTTTTT
-	TRBV27	-	TRBJ2-5	CASRTLAGFQETQYF	TGTGCCAGCAGAACCCTGGCGGGATTCCAAGAGACCCAGTACTTC
-	TRBV28	-	TRBJ2-1	CASSFRDSPQQFF	TGTGCCAGCAGTTTTAGGGACTCTCCTCAGCAGTTCTTC
TRBD1	TRBV19	once	TRBJ1-5	CASSTSGGRYQPQHF	TGTGCCAGTAGTACTTCAGGGGGAAGGTATCAGCCCCAGCATTTT
-	TRBV28	-	TRBJ1-3	CASSLWRASGNTIYF	TGTGCCAGCAGTTTATGGAGGGCATCTGGAAACACCATATATTTT
TRBD2	TRBV7-2	-	TRBJ2-7	CASNPDTSGRRNEQYF	TGTGCCAGCAACCCCGACACTAGCGGGAGAAGGAACGAGCAGTACTTC
TRBD2	TRBV11-2	once	TRBJ2-1	CASSLVGGSRRHNEQFF	TGTGCCAGCAGCTTAGTAGGCGGGAGCCGTCGCCACAATGAGCAGTTCTTC
-	TRBV5-4	-	TRBJ1-4	CASSSRTDRNEKLFF	TGTGCCAGCAGCTCCAGGACAGATCGTAATGAAAAACTGTTTTTT
-	TRBV6-5	-	TRBJ1-5	CASSRLGQPQHF	TGTGCCAGCAGCAGGCTGGGTCAGCCCCAGCATTTT
-	TRBV6-5	-	TRBJ1-3	CASSPDSSGNTIYF	TGTGCCAGCAGCCCGGACAGCTCTGGAAACACCATATATTTT
-	TRBV14	few	TRBJ2-3	CASSLRPGGTDTQYF	TGTGCCAGCAGCCTTCGGCCAGGGGGCACAGATACGCAGTATTTT
TRBD1	TRBV4-1	once	TRBJ2-7	CASSPEGGTGASEQYF	TGCGCCAGCAGCCCGGAGGGGGGGACAGGGGCCTCCGAGCAGTACTTC
TRBD2	TRBV3-1/TRBV3-2	-	TRBJ2-3	CASTLRGADTQYF	TGTGCCAGCACCCTCCGGGGGGCAGATACGCAGTATTTT
-	TRBV19	few	TRBJ2-1	CASSIYYEQFF	TGTGCCAGTAGTATTTACTATGAGCAGTTCTTC
-	TRBV4-1	-	TRBJ2-7	CASSPQGSYEQYF	TGCGCCAGCAGCCCCCAGGGGTCCTACGAGCAGTACTTC
-	TRBV6-2/TRBV6-3	few	TRBJ1-5	CASSGPRGNQPQHF	TGTGCCAGCAGTGGACCCAGGGGCAATCAGCCCCAGCATTTT
-	TRBV25-1	-	TRBJ1-6	CASSDDSNSPLHF	TGTGCCAGCAGTGATGACAGCAATTCACCCCTCCACTTT
-	TRBV5-6	-	TRBJ2-1	CASSSWAILSYNEQFF	TGTGCCAGCAGCTCCTGGGCCATCCTCTCCTACAATGAGCAGTTCTTC
-	TRBV7-9	-	TRBJ1-1	CASSSPGDQMNTEAFF	TGTGCCAGCAGCTCCCCAGGGGACCAGATGAACACTGAAGCTTTCTTT
TRBD2	TRBV11-2	-	TRBJ2-1	CASSLDPSRRGGDEQFF	TGTGCCAGCAGCTTAGACCCCAGCCGCCGCGGGGGGGATGAGCAGTTCTTC